The 3 T cell receptor beta chains below all came from one sample that was sequenced in a study of T cells in Graves' hyperthyroidism and ophthalmopathy. RNA transcripts served as the template for amplifying TCR beta CDR3 regions. During a first-round RT-PCR of the TCR CDR3, the HTBI primer set was used. A single record per CDR3 protein comes from TCRdb applying MiXCR to the multiplex PCR reads. There are hundreds of thousands of distinct CDR3 sequences in the sample; roughly 46% occur only once, and less than 9% lies in the top ten. The source material was peripheral blood or thyroid tissue (not recorded which). All receptors derive from an adult man with Graves' disease, either hyperthyroidism or ophthalmopathy (not recorded which).

The J gene is TRBJ1-2, the V gene TRBV25-1; D gene unclear. V gave up 4 bases and J gave up 2 bases, with 14 bases separating them. This CDR3 comprises 15 residues. Germline V gives CDR1 MGHDK, CDR2 SYGVNS. The CDR3 sequence is CASSVSRDGNYGYTF. In nucleotides, the CDR3 is TGTGCCAGCAGTGTATCCCGAGACGGGAACTATGGCTACACCTTC.

The V and J genes are TRBV10-3 and TRBJ2-5, with D perhaps matching TRBD1 (5 bases). CDR1 is ENHRY and CDR2 is SYGVKD in the germline V gene. This CDR3 region has 13 residues. Trimming pared 3 bases from V and 5 bases from J, leaving 10 bases between. CDR3 nucleotide sequence: TGTGCCATCAGTGAAAGGGGCGCGGAGACCCAGTACTTC. Translation: CAISERGAETQYF.

The genes are TRBV6-5 and TRBJ2-7, with 7 nucleotides matching TRBD2. The V segment lost 0 bases and the J segment 3 bases; nucleotides outside the gene matches: 5. Germline lookup yields CDR1 MNHEY and CDR2 SVGAGI. This CDR3 spans 15 amino acids. This chain's CDR3 is CASSYSRRGDYEQYF. The DNA for the CDR3 is TGTGCCAGCAGTTACTCGCGACGGGGGGACTACGAGCAGTACTTC.